The rows below give T cell receptor beta chains drawn from one sample of a study of spatial heterogeneity in lung cancer. TCRdb passed the 5' RACE reads through MiXCR, listing each CDR3 protein once. This sample has 40,000 or so distinct CDR3 sequences; 7.5% occur once, and the top ten carry under 30%. The starting material was PBMCs, obtained at surgery. These receptors originate from a male donor with early-stage non-small cell lung cancer. CDR3s include the opening cysteine and the closing phenylalanine or tryptophan. A D gene is named only where the DNA matches it firmly. Size tells how often a clone was seen (once, few, many) or the class of an expanded clone, and some rows leave it out.

V gene: TRBV24-1; CDR3 length: 17; J gene: TRBJ2-1; clone size: many; D gene: .; CDR3 protein: CATSDYPWRNSYNEQFF; CDR3 DNA: TGTGCCACCAGTGATTACCCTTGGCGGAACTCCTACAATGAGCAGTTCTTC
V gene: TRBV6-2/TRBV6-3; CDR3 length: 14; J gene: TRBJ2-1; clone size: many; D gene: TRBD2; CDR3 protein: CASKLAGVYNEQFF; CDR3 DNA: TGTGCCAGCAAACTAGCGGGGGTTTACAATGAGCAGTTCTTC
V gene: TRBV5-1; CDR3 length: 14; J gene: TRBJ2-5; clone size: many; D gene: .; CDR3 protein: CASSLGGYEETQYF; CDR3 DNA: TGCGCCAGCAGCTTGGGAGGGTACGAAGAGACCCAGTACTTC
V gene: TRBV12-3/TRBV12-4; CDR3 length: 14; J gene: TRBJ1-6; clone size: many; D gene: .; CDR3 protein: CASSFRRENSPLHF; CDR3 DNA: TGTGCCAGCAGTTTTCGGAGGGAGAATTCACCCCTCCACTTT
V gene: TRBV7-9; CDR3 length: 14; J gene: TRBJ2-1; clone size: .; D gene: TRBD2; CDR3 protein: CASSRSGREHEQFF; CDR3 DNA: TGTGCCAGCAGCCGTAGCGGGAGGGAGCATGAGCAGTTCTTC
V gene: TRBV5-4; CDR3 length: 15; J gene: TRBJ1-1; clone size: many; D gene: .; CDR3 protein: CASSLSVPRNTEAFF; CDR3 DNA: TGTGCCAGCAGCTTGAGCGTCCCAAGGAACACTGAAGCTTTCTTT
V gene: TRBV7-3; CDR3 length: 16; J gene: TRBJ2-1; clone size: many; D gene: .; CDR3 protein: CASSAVSGSSYNEQFF; CDR3 DNA: TGTGCCAGCAGCGCCGTTTCCGGGAGCTCCTACAATGAGCAGTTCTTC
V gene: TRBV12-3/TRBV12-4; CDR3 length: 13; J gene: TRBJ1-2; clone size: many; D gene: .; CDR3 protein: CASSLRVTNGYTF; CDR3 DNA: TGTGCCAGCAGTTTACGGGTAACTAATGGCTACACCTTC
V gene: TRBV18; CDR3 length: 15; J gene: TRBJ1-1; clone size: .; D gene: .; CDR3 protein: CASSPPGAPNTEAFF; CDR3 DNA: TGTGCCAGCTCACCACCGGGAGCGCCAAACACTGAAGCTTTCTTT
V gene: TRBV5-1; CDR3 length: 13; J gene: TRBJ2-1; clone size: .; D gene: .; CDR3 protein: CASSLVPGNEQFF; CDR3 DNA: TGCGCCAGCAGCTTGGTCCCAGGGAATGAGCAGTTCTTC
V gene: TRBV7-2; CDR3 length: 15; J gene: TRBJ2-1; clone size: few; D gene: TRBD1; CDR3 protein: CASSLAVPRDRGQFF; CDR3 DNA: TGTGCCAGCAGCTTAGCCGTCCCCCGGGACAGGGGGCAGTTCTTC
V gene: TRBV6-5; CDR3 length: 15; J gene: TRBJ2-1; clone size: many; D gene: .; CDR3 protein: CASSHHRGGYNEQFF; CDR3 DNA: TGTGCCAGCAGCCACCACAGGGGAGGCTACAATGAGCAGTTCTTC
V gene: TRBV2; CDR3 length: 15; J gene: TRBJ2-5; clone size: .; D gene: TRBD2; CDR3 protein: CASIPTSGYLETQYF; CDR3 DNA: TGTGCCAGCATTCCGACTAGCGGGTATCTCGAGACCCAGTACTTC
V gene: TRBV19; CDR3 length: 17; J gene: TRBJ1-4; clone size: .; D gene: .; CDR3 protein: CASSPRVGRATNEKLFF; CDR3 DNA: TGTGCCAGTAGTCCCAGGGTGGGTCGAGCAACTAATGAAAAACTGTTTTTT
V gene: TRBV7-9; CDR3 length: 15; J gene: TRBJ1-1; clone size: many; D gene: .; CDR3 protein: CASSLAQGMNTEAFF; CDR3 DNA: TGTGCCAGCAGCTTAGCGCAGGGGATGAACACTGAAGCTTTCTTT
V gene: TRBV2; CDR3 length: 14; J gene: TRBJ2-3; clone size: many; D gene: TRBD1; CDR3 protein: CASTEQGSTDTQYF; CDR3 DNA: TGTGCCAGCACCGAACAGGGGTCCACAGATACGCAGTATTTT
V gene: TRBV4-2; CDR3 length: 17; J gene: TRBJ2-2; clone size: few; D gene: TRBD2; CDR3 protein: CASSQGTSGSRTGELFF; CDR3 DNA: TGTGCCAGCAGCCAAGGGACTAGCGGGAGTAGGACCGGGGAGCTGTTTTTT
V gene: TRBV30; CDR3 length: 15; J gene: TRBJ2-1; clone size: .; D gene: TRBD1; CDR3 protein: CAWSVKGQGRGEQFF; CDR3 DNA: TGTGCCTGGAGTGTAAAGGGACAGGGGAGGGGTGAGCAGTTCTTC
V gene: TRBV23-1; CDR3 length: 15; J gene: TRBJ2-2; clone size: many; D gene: TRBD2; CDR3 protein: CASRPLAVNTGELFF; CDR3 DNA: TGCGCCAGCAGACCACTAGCGGTTAACACCGGGGAGCTGTTTTTT
V gene: TRBV15; CDR3 length: 16; J gene: TRBJ1-1; clone size: .; D gene: .; CDR3 protein: CATSEPGTRGNTEAFF; CDR3 DNA: TGTGCCACCAGCGAACCGGGAACCAGGGGGAACACTGAAGCTTTCTTT
V gene: TRBV27; CDR3 length: 14; J gene: TRBJ2-7; clone size: many; D gene: TRBD1; CDR3 protein: CASRDPGQYYEQYF; CDR3 DNA: TGTGCCAGCAGAGATCCGGGACAGTACTACGAGCAGTACTTC
V gene: TRBV29-1; CDR3 length: 15; J gene: TRBJ2-7; clone size: many; D gene: .; CDR3 protein: CSVELGAAPGYEQYF; CDR3 DNA: TGCAGCGTTGAACTAGGTGCGGCCCCCGGTTACGAGCAGTACTTC
V gene: TRBV20-1; CDR3 length: 11; J gene: TRBJ1-1; clone size: many; D gene: .; CDR3 protein: CSARMNTEAFF; CDR3 DNA: TGCAGTGCTAGGATGAACACTGAAGCTTTCTTT
V gene: TRBV9; CDR3 length: 16; J gene: TRBJ2-3; clone size: .; D gene: TRBD2; CDR3 protein: CASSPAGAWITDTQYF; CDR3 DNA: TGTGCCAGCAGCCCAGCGGGAGCGTGGATAACAGATACGCAGTATTTT
V gene: TRBV18; CDR3 length: 15; J gene: TRBJ1-6; clone size: .; D gene: .; CDR3 protein: CASSPGGVDNSPLHF; CDR3 DNA: TGTGCCAGCTCACCAGGGGGTGTCGATAATTCACCCCTCCACTTT
V gene: TRBV20-1; CDR3 length: 15; J gene: TRBJ2-1; clone size: .; D gene: TRBD2; CDR3 protein: CSASGGAGYLNEQFF; CDR3 DNA: TGCAGTGCTAGTGGGGGAGCGGGGTACCTCAATGAGCAGTTCTTC
V gene: TRBV7-9; CDR3 length: 15; J gene: TRBJ1-5; clone size: many; D gene: .; CDR3 protein: CASSWGGGSDQPQHF; CDR3 DNA: TGTGCCAGCAGCTGGGGTGGGGGGAGCGATCAGCCCCAGCATTTT
V gene: TRBV7-3; CDR3 length: 16; J gene: TRBJ2-1; clone size: many; D gene: .; CDR3 protein: CASSLSGLFAGNEQFF; CDR3 DNA: TGTGCCAGCAGCTTAAGTGGGCTATTTGCGGGCAATGAGCAGTTCTTC
V gene: TRBV28; CDR3 length: 11; J gene: TRBJ2-5; clone size: many; D gene: .; CDR3 protein: CASTKGETQYF; CDR3 DNA: TGTGCCAGCACAAAGGGAGAGACCCAGTACTTC
V gene: TRBV18; CDR3 length: 15; J gene: TRBJ1-5; clone size: .; D gene: .; CDR3 protein: CASSPPGAGNQPQHF; CDR3 DNA: TGTGCCAGCTCACCACCGGGTGCAGGCAATCAGCCCCAGCATTTT
V gene: TRBV7-8; CDR3 length: 15; J gene: TRBJ1-5; clone size: .; D gene: .; CDR3 protein: CASSSGSSSYQPQHF; CDR3 DNA: TGTGCCAGCAGTTCAGGGAGTAGCAGTTATCAGCCCCAGCATTTT
V gene: TRBV19; CDR3 length: 16; J gene: TRBJ1-5; clone size: many; D gene: .; CDR3 protein: CASSIVWQGPRQPQHF; CDR3 DNA: TGTGCCAGTAGTATTGTATGGCAGGGCCCCAGGCAGCCCCAGCATTTT
V gene: TRBV24-1; CDR3 length: 15; J gene: TRBJ2-1; clone size: many; D gene: .; CDR3 protein: CATSDGSPHYNEQFF; CDR3 DNA: TGTGCCACCAGTGATGGGTCTCCCCATTACAATGAGCAGTTCTTC
V gene: TRBV7-3; CDR3 length: 16; J gene: TRBJ2-1; clone size: .; D gene: TRBD1; CDR3 protein: CASSSRTGKSYNEQFF; CDR3 DNA: TGTGCCAGCAGCTCCCGGACAGGAAAATCCTACAATGAGCAGTTCTTC
V gene: TRBV30; CDR3 length: 13; J gene: TRBJ2-2; clone size: many; D gene: .; CDR3 protein: CAWMAGEPGELFF; CDR3 DNA: TGTGCCTGGATGGCAGGGGAGCCCGGGGAGCTGTTTTTT
V gene: TRBV24-1; CDR3 length: 14; J gene: TRBJ2-1; clone size: many; D gene: .; CDR3 protein: CATSGGSGNNEQFF; CDR3 DNA: TGTGCCACCAGTGGTGGTAGCGGCAACAATGAGCAGTTCTTC
V gene: TRBV10-3; CDR3 length: 16; J gene: TRBJ1-1; clone size: few; D gene: .; CDR3 protein: CAISEFGGGGNTEAFF; CDR3 DNA: TGTGCCATCAGTGAGTTTGGGGGCGGGGGAAACACTGAAGCTTTCTTT
V gene: TRBV23-1; CDR3 length: 15; J gene: TRBJ2-1; clone size: few; D gene: .; CDR3 protein: CASSQKPTGHNEQFF; CDR3 DNA: TGCGCCAGCAGCCAAAAACCAACAGGCCACAATGAGCAGTTCTTC
V gene: TRBV30; CDR3 length: 13; J gene: TRBJ1-5; clone size: few; D gene: .; CDR3 protein: CAWALGGGQPQHF; CDR3 DNA: TGTGCCTGGGCCTTAGGGGGGGGCCAGCCCCAGCATTTT
V gene: TRBV5-4; CDR3 length: 13; J gene: TRBJ2-2; clone size: many; D gene: .; CDR3 protein: CASSFQNTGELFF; CDR3 DNA: TGTGCCAGCAGCTTCCAGAACACCGGGGAGCTGTTTTTT
V gene: TRBV6-2/TRBV6-3; CDR3 length: 15; J gene: TRBJ2-1; clone size: many; D gene: .; CDR3 protein: CASSPHLRSIHEQFF; CDR3 DNA: TGTGCCAGCAGCCCCCACCTCCGGAGCATCCATGAGCAGTTCTTC
V gene: TRBV5-6; CDR3 length: 16; J gene: TRBJ2-7; clone size: few; D gene: .; CDR3 protein: CASSLAMGLDGYEQYF; CDR3 DNA: TGTGCCAGCAGCTTGGCCATGGGGCTGGACGGCTACGAGCAGTACTTC
V gene: TRBV18; CDR3 length: 16; J gene: TRBJ2-2; clone size: many; D gene: TRBD1; CDR3 protein: CASSPSRQGVTGELFF; CDR3 DNA: TGTGCCAGCTCACCAAGTCGACAGGGGGTTACCGGGGAGCTGTTTTTT
V gene: TRBV7-9; CDR3 length: 14; J gene: TRBJ2-2; clone size: many; D gene: .; CDR3 protein: CASSISGRSGELFF; CDR3 DNA: TGTGCCAGCAGTATTAGTGGACGGTCCGGGGAGCTGTTTTTT
V gene: TRBV4-2; CDR3 length: 15; J gene: TRBJ1-2; clone size: many; D gene: .; CDR3 protein: CASSQEDSGASGYTF; CDR3 DNA: TGTGCCAGCAGCCAAGAAGATTCGGGGGCGAGTGGCTACACCTTC
V gene: TRBV7-2; CDR3 length: 15; J gene: TRBJ1-6; clone size: many; D gene: .; CDR3 protein: CASSLDYNYNSPLHF; CDR3 DNA: TGTGCCAGCAGCTTAGACTACAACTATAATTCACCCCTCCACTTT
V gene: TRBV29-1; CDR3 length: 13; J gene: TRBJ2-1; clone size: few; D gene: TRBD2; CDR3 protein: CSGAGTSYNEQFF; CDR3 DNA: TGCAGCGGAGCCGGGACTAGTTACAATGAGCAGTTCTTC
V gene: TRBV20-1; CDR3 length: 14; J gene: TRBJ1-5; clone size: few; D gene: .; CDR3 protein: CSARGDGEWKPQHF; CDR3 DNA: TGCAGTGCTAGAGGCGACGGGGAATGGAAGCCCCAGCATTTT
V gene: TRBV7-3; CDR3 length: 14; J gene: TRBJ1-6; clone size: medium-sized; D gene: .; CDR3 protein: CASSLGGSNSPLHF; CDR3 DNA: TGTGCCAGCAGCTTAGGGGGAAGTAATTCACCCCTCCACTTT